This T cell receptor (beta chain) was retrieved from a study of shared clonotypes between healthy human individuals. As for the study in general: Used for every donor were three CD4 naive, three CD4 memory, two CD8 naive and one CD8 memory plate.

The naive CD8 subset, CD45RO-negative cells positively selected for CCR7, excluded terminally differentiated effector memory CD45RA+ cells. Clones were sequenced by immunoSEQ multiplex PCR, and TCRdb holds only the in-frame ones, with some missing. Counted here are approximately 590,000 clones, 95% to 96% occurring once; the ten biggest clones make up less than 0.13%. Trimming left V 3 bases short and J 1 base short, with 5 bases between. There are 13 residues in the CDR3. Germline-derived CDR1 and CDR2 are MDHEN and SYDVKM. The sample comprised naive CD8+ T cells sorted from blood. The rearrangement joins TRBV28 to TRBJ2-3; D gene unclear. The receptor was isolated from a woman between 25 and 40 years old in good health. The CDR3 reads CASSFIRTDTQYF. The CDR3 nucleotides are TGTGCCAGCAGTTTTATACGCACAGATACGCAGTATTTT.